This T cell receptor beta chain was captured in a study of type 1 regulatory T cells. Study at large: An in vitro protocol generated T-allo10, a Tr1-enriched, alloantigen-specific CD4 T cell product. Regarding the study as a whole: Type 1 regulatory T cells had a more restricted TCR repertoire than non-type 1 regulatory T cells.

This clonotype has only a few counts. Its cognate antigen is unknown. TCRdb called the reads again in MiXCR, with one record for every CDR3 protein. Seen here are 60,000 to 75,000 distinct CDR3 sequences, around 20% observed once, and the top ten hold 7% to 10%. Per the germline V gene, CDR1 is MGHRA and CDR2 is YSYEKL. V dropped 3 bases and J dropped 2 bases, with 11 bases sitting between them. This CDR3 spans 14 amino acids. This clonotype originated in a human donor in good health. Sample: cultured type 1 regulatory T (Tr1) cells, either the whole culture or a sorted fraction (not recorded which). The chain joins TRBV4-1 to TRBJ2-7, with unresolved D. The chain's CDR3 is CASSHRDGTYEQYF. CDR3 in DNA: TGCGCCAGCAGCCATCGAGACGGAACCTACGAGCAGTACTTC.